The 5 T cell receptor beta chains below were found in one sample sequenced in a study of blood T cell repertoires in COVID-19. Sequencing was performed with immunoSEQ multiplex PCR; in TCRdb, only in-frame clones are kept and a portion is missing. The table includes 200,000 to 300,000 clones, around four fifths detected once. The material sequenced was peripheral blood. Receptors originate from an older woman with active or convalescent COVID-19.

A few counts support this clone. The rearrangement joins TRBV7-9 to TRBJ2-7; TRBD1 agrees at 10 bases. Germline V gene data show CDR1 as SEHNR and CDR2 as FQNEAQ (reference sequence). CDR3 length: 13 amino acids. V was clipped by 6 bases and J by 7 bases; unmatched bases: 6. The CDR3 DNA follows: TGTGCCAGCAGTCCTACGGGACAGGGGGAGCAGTACTTC. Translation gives CASSPTGQGEQYF.

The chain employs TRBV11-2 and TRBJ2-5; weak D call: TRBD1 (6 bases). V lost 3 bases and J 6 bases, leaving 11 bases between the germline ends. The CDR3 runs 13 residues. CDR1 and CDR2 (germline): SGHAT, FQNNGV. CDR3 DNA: TGTGCCAGCAGCTTGTACAGGGCGCAGACCCAGTACTTC. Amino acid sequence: CASSLYRAQTQYF.

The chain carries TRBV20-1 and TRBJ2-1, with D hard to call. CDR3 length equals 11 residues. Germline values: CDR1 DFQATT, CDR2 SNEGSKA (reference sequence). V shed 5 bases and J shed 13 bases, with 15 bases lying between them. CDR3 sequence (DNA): TGCAGTGCTGACTCAGCCACGCGACAGTTCTTC. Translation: CSADSATRQFF.

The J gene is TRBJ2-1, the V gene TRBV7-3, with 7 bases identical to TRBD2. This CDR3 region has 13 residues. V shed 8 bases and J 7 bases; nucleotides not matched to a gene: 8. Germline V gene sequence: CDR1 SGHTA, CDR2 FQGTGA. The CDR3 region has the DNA TGTGCCAGCGGAGCGGGACTGTTGAATGAGCAGTTCTTC. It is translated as CASGAGLLNEQFF.

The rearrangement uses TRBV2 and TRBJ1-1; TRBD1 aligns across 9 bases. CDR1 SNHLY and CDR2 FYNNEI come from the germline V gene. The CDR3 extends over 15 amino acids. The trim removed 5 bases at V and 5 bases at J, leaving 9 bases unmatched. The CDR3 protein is CASSSGTGYMTEAFF. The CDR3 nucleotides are TGTGCCAGCAGTTCCGGGACAGGGTATATGACTGAAGCTTTCTTT.